The 24 T cell receptor beta chains listed next were all sequenced from one sample in a study of blood T cell repertoires in COVID-19. This table comes from immunoSEQ multiplex PCR, and its TCRdb copy is limited to in-frame clones, with some not included. In the table there are roughly 150,000 clones, approximately 83% of which are singletons. Specimen: peripheral blood. Source of these receptors: a man in his 70s who had recovered from COVID-19.

This clone was seen just once. The chain uses TRBV12-5 and TRBJ2-6; D is undetermined. CDR1 LGHNT and CDR2 FRNRAP come from the germline V gene. V gave up 1 base and J gave up 2 bases, with 12 bases separating them. The CDR3 spans 17 residues. CDR3 region: CASGLAPSTAGANVLTF. The CDR3 DNA sequence: TGTGCTAGTGGTTTGGCCCCAAGTACTGCTGGGGCCAACGTCCTGACTTTC.

The chain links TRBV7-2 to TRBJ2-5, with 12 bases that match TRBD2. This CDR3 has 15 residues. V gave up 5 bases and J gave up 4 bases; unmatched junction bases: 5. Germline CDR1 and CDR2: SGHTA and FQGNSA. The CDR3 sequence: CASSPTSGRGETQYF. Written as DNA, the CDR3 is TGTGCCAGCAGCCCGACTAGCGGGAGAGGAGAGACCCAGTACTTC.

The genes are TRBV6-5 and TRBJ2-3, with 7 bases lining up with TRBD2. There are 15 residues in the CDR3. Germline CDR1 is MNHEY and CDR2 is SVGAGI. V lost 5 bases, J lost 2 bases, and 7 bases stayed unmatched. In DNA form, the CDR3 reads TGTGCCAGCAGTATCCGGGACTACGCCACAGATACGCAGTATTTT. Amino acid sequence: CASSIRDYATDTQYF.

This chain uses TRBV12-3 or TRBV12-4 with TRBJ2-1; weak D call: TRBD2 (5 bases). The CDR3 has 13 amino acids. Trimming cost V 1 base and J 9 bases, with 10 bases left between them. CDR3 DNA sequence: TGTGCCAGCAGTTTAGTGGGCGAGGGTGAGCAGTTCTTC. It is translated as CASSLVGEGEQFF.

This chain connects TRBV12-3 or TRBV12-4 to TRBJ2-5, with D possibly being TRBD2 (5 bases). V lost 6 bases, J lost 4 bases, and 12 bases lay in between. This CDR3 has 13 residues. The CDR3 loop is CASRTSESETQYF. The CDR3 coding sequence is TGTGCCAGCAGAACTAGTGAATCAGAGACCCAGTACTTC.

This clone appeared once. The chain recombines TRBV19 with TRBJ2-2; 7 bases are a match to TRBD1. The V segment lost 7 bases and the J segment 1 base; nucleotides outside the gene matches: 9. The CDR3 runs 16 residues. The germline CDR1 and CDR2 sequences are LNHDA and SQIVND (reference sequence). CDR3 in amino acids: CASKSQGTLNTGELFF. CDR3 sequence (DNA): TGTGCCAGTAAGTCACAGGGGACCTTGAACACCGGGGAGCTGTTTTTT.

This clone was seen only once. V usage is TRBV30 and J usage is TRBJ2-1; maybe TRBD2 (6 bases). From germline, CDR1 is GTSNPN and CDR2 SVGIG (reference sequence). The CDR3 loop spans 13 amino acids. Trimming cost V 0 bases and J 9 bases, with 12 bases left between them. CDR3 in amino acids: CAWSVGFGGEQFF. The CDR3 bases are TGTGCCTGGAGTGTGGGGTTCGGGGGTGAGCAGTTCTTC.

The CDR3 loop is CASSVTSGMYNEQFF. The CDR3 DNA is TGTGCCAGTAGTGTCACTAGCGGGATGTACAATGAGCAGTTCTTC. The V call is TRBV19, the J call TRBJ2-1, with TRBD2 matching 10 bases. Germline V gives CDR1 LNHDA, CDR2 SQIVND (reference sequence). V shed 5 bases and J 4 bases; nucleotides not matched to a gene: 5. The CDR3 covers 15 residues.

The chain is built from TRBV29-1 and TRBJ1-5; 9 positions agree with TRBD1. CDR1 SQVTM and CDR2 ANQGSEA come from the germline V gene. With V trimmed by 6 bases and J by 4 bases, 7 bases remained unmatched. This CDR3 is built from 14 residues. CDR3 sequence reads: CSVITGGANQPQHF. The CDR3 nucleotides read TGCAGCGTCATAACAGGGGGCGCGAATCAGCCCCAGCATTTT.

This chain links TRBV9 with TRBJ2-2, with D possibly matching TRBD1 (6 bases). Germline values: CDR1 SGDLS, CDR2 YYNGEE. Trimming left V 6 bases short and J 5 bases short, with 20 bases between. The CDR3 is 16 residues long. The CDR3 sequence is CASTNTGTSRTGELFF. CDR3 DNA: TGTGCCAGCACCAACACAGGGACATCGAGGACCGGGGAGCTGTTTTTT.

The rearrangement uses TRBV6-5 and TRBJ1-5, with D maybe TRBD1 (5 bases). Germline CDR1 is MNHEY and CDR2 is SVGAGI. The V gene lost 0 bases and the J gene lost 5 bases, with 8 bases spanning the gap. This CDR3 has 14 residues. CDR3 DNA sequence: TGTGCCAGCAGTTACTCCCAGGGTGATCAGCCCCAGCATTTT. As protein: CASSYSQGDQPQHF.

Worth noting for this clone: The junction departs from germline at one end; a sequencing error may be responsible. The V and J genes are TRBV2 and TRBJ2-1; D remains unclear. CDR1 SNHLY and CDR2 FYNNEI come from the germline V gene. The CDR3 sequence is 14 residues long. CDR3 nucleotide sequence: TGTGCCAGCAGCGAAGGTGACACTCTAAATGAGCAGTTCTTC. Encoded protein: CASSEGDTLNEQFF.

This chain links TRBV9 with TRBJ2-3; D perhaps matches TRBD1 (5 bases). The CDR3 consists of 14 residues. The germline V and J ends were trimmed by 0 bases and 1 base, with 6 bases remaining between them. The germline V gene encodes CDR1 SGDLS and CDR2 YYNGEE. This chain's CDR3 is CASSVVGGTDTQYF. The CDR3 DNA reads as TGTGCCAGCAGCGTAGTAGGGGGCACAGATACGCAGTATTTT.

V is TRBV27 and J is TRBJ2-5; D possibly corresponds to TRBD2 (5 bases). The CDR3 length is 15 residues. Trimming removed 5 bases from V and 0 bases from J, with 13 bases in between. Looked up from germline, CDR1 is MNHEY and CDR2 is SMNVEV (reference sequence). CDR3 in amino acids: CASSNPAENQETQYF. DNA of the CDR3: TGTGCCAGCAGTAACCCAGCGGAGAACCAAGAGACCCAGTACTTC.

This rearrangement joins TRBV10-3 to TRBJ2-2, with 9 bases identical to TRBD2. Germline lookup yields CDR1 ENHRY and CDR2 SYGVKD. V lost 4 bases to trimming and J lost 4 bases; unmatched junction nucleotides: 13. The CDR3 runs 18 residues. Written as DNA, the CDR3 is TGTGCCATCAGTGGAGGGGATAGCGGGGGTGCGACCACCGGGGAGCTGTTTTTT. Amino acids: CAISGGDSGGATTGELFF.

V is TRBV24-1 and J is TRBJ2-1; 11 bases align to TRBD2. Losses at the gene ends were 3 bases for V and 5 bases for J; bases not matched to a gene: 5. The CDR3 is made up of 16 amino acids. Per germline, CDR1 KGHDR and CDR2 SFDVKD. CDR3 amino acids: CATSDPGTSGNNEQFF. The CDR3, as DNA: TGTGCCACCAGTGATCCCGGGACTAGCGGTAACAATGAGCAGTTCTTC.

J is TRBJ2-3 and V is TRBV29-1, with D possibly matching TRBD2 (6 bases). The ends were cut back, 8 bases at V and 0 bases at J, with 12 bases in the middle. The CDR3 is 13 amino acids. Per the germline V gene, CDR1 is SQVTM and CDR2 is ANQGSEA. The CDR3 DNA sequence: TGCAGCACCATAGGAGGGAGCACAGATACGCAGTATTTT. Protein sequence: CSTIGGSTDTQYF.

In regard to this clone: A read error may produce the germline difference seen at one junction end. This chain uses TRBV19 with TRBJ1-5; D is perhaps TRBD1 (6 bases). The CDR3 is 13 amino acids. Germline CDR1 LNHDA, CDR2 SQIVND (reference sequence). The DNA for the CDR3 is TGTGCCAGTAGTATAGAACGGTACAGGGATGTGCTATTT. Amino acids: CASSIERYRDVLF.

The CDR3 loop is CASTRQGNSGNTIYF. DNA of the CDR3: TGTGCCAGCACCCGACAGGGGAACTCTGGAAACACCATATATTTT. This sequence joins TRBV2 and TRBJ1-3; 8 bases are shared with TRBD1. Trimming took 7 bases from V and 0 from J; bases not matched to a gene: 5. CDR3 size: 15 residues. The germline V gene encodes CDR1 SNHLY and CDR2 FYNNEI.

The chain joins TRBV10-2 to TRBJ1-5; TRBD1 is a possible D gene (6 bases). CDR3 size: 12 residues. The V and J ends lost 7 bases and 3 bases respectively, with 7 bases between them. Germline values: CDR1 WSHSY, CDR2 SAAADI. The CDR3 reads CASTGHNQPQHF. CDR3 in DNA: TGCGCCAGCACGGGACACAATCAGCCCCAGCATTTT.

The rearrangement joins TRBV29-1 to TRBJ2-1; 7 bases line up with TRBD1. Germline V gene lookup returns CDR1 SQVTM and CDR2 ANQGSEA. J lost 5 bases, V lost 8 bases, and 9 bases had no gene match. The CDR3 sequence is 13 residues long. The CDR3 DNA follows: TGCAGCTTATCAACAACAGGGGACAATGAGCAGTTCTTC. Amino acid sequence: CSLSTTGDNEQFF.

The chain has TRBV27 and TRBJ2-7; 14 bases align to TRBD2. Germline CDR1 MNHEY, CDR2 SMNVEV (reference sequence). The J segment lost 4 bases and the V segment lost 8 bases, leaving 10 bases of the junction unmatched. The CDR3 loop spans 16 amino acids. CDR3 bases: TGTGCCAGCGGCTCTCCCGGGACTAGCGGGGGTTACGAGCAGTACTTC. It encodes CASGSPGTSGGYEQYF.

The V gene is TRBV7-2, the J gene TRBJ2-3; D gene ambiguous. The CDR3 contains 15 residues. Germline values: CDR1 SGHTA, CDR2 FQGNSA. Deletions cut 0 bases from V and 1 base from J, with 8 bases between. In DNA, the CDR3 is TGTGCCAGCAGCTTAGCTTCTTTTGGCACAGATACGCAGTATTTT. Amino acids: CASSLASFGTDTQYF.

The chain couples TRBV5-1 to TRBJ2-5; TRBD2 matches 16 bases. V lost 0 bases, J lost 0 bases, and 8 bases stayed unmatched. Germline CDR1 SGHRS, CDR2 YFSETQ. The CDR3 extends over 20 amino acids. CDR3 coding DNA: TGCGCCAGCAGCTTGGGGACCGGGACTAGCGGGAGGGGGAACCAAGAGACCCAGTACTTC. Residues: CASSLGTGTSGRGNQETQYF. Variable domain in full (rest from reference TRBV5-1 and TRBJ2-5): KAGVTQTPRYLIKTRGQQVTLSCSPISGHRSVSWYQQTPGQGLQFLFEYFSETQRNKGNFPGRFSGRQFSNSRSEMNVSTLELGDSALYLCASSLGTGTSGRGNQETQYFGPGTRLLVL.